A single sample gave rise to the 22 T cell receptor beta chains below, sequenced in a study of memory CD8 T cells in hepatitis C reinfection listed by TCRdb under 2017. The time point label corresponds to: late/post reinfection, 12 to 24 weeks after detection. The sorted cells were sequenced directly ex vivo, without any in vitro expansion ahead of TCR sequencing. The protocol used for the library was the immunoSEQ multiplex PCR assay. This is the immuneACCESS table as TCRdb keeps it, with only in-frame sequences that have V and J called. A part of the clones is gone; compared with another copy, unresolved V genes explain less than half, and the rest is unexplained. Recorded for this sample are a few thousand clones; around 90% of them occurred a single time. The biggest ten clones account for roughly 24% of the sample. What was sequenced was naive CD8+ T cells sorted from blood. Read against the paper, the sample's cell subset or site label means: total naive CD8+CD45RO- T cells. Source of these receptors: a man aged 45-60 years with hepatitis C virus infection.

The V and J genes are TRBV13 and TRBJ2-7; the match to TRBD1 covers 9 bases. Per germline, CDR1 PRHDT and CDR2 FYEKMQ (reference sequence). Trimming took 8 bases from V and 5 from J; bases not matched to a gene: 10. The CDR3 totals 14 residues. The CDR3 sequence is CASAPGTGHNEQYF. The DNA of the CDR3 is TGTGCCAGCGCCCCCGGGACAGGGCATAACGAGCAGTACTTC. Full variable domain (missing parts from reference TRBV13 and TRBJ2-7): AAGVIQSPRHLIKEKRETATLKCYPIPRHDTVYWYQQGPGQDPQFLISFYEKMQSDKGSIPDRFSAQQFSDYHSELNMSSLELGDSALYFCASAPGTGHNEQYFGPGTRLTVT.

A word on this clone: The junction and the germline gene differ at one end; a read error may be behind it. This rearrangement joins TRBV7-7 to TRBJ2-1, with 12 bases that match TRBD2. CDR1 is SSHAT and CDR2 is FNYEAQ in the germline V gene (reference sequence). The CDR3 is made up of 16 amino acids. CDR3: CASSLFGLAGTNEQFF. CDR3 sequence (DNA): TGTGCTAGCAGCTTATTCGGACTAGCGGGAACGAATGAGCAGTTCTTC.

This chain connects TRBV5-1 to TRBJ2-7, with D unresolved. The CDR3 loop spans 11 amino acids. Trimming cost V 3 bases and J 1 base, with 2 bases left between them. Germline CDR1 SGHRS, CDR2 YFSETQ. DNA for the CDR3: TGCGCCAGCAGCTCATCCTACGAGCAGTACTTC. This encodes CASSSSYEQYF.

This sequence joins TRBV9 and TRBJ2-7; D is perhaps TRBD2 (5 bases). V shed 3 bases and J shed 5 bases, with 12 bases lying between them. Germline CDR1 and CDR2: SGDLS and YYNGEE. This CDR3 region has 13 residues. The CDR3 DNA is TGTGCCAGCAGCGCAAGAGGGAGCGACGAGCAGTACTTC. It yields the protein CASSARGSDEQYF.

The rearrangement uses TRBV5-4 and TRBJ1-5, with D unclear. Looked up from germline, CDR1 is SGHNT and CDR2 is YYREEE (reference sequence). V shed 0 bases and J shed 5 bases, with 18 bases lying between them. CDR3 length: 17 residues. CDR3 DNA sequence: TGTGCCAGCAGCTTGGACGGTCTAATTACCGATGATCAGCCCCAGCATTTT. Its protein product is CASSLDGLITDDQPQHF.

The CDR3: CASSQLAGGKYEQYF. Here the CDR3 DNA reads TGTGCCAGCAGCCAGCTAGCGGGAGGGAAATACGAGCAGTACTTC. The V and J genes are TRBV4-2 and TRBJ2-7; 12 bases align to TRBD2. The ends lost 3 bases at V and 4 bases at J; junction bases unmatched: 4. The CDR3 contains 15 residues. Germline CDR1 reads LGHNA; CDR2 reads YNFKEQ.

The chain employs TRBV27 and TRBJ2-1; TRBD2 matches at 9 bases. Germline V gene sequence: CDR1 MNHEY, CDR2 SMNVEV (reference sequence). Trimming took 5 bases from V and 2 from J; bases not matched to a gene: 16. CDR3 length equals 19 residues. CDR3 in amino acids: CASSPPLGGAGGTYNEQFF. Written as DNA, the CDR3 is TGTGCCAGCAGTCCACCCCTCGGGGGGGCGGGAGGGACCTACAATGAGCAGTTCTTC.

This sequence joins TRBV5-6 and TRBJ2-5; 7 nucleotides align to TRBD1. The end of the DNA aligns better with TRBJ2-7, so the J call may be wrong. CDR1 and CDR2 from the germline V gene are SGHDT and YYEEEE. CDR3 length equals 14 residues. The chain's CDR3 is CASSLPGQTYEQYF. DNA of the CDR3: TGTGCCAGCAGCTTACCGGGACAGACCTACGAGCAGTACTTC.

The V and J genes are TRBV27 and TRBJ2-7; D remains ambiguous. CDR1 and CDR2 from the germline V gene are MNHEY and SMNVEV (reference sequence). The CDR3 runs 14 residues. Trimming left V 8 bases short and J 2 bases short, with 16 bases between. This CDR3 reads CASGISRGAYEQYF. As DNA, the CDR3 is TGTGCCAGCGGCATTTCCCGCGGTGCCTACGAGCAGTACTTC.

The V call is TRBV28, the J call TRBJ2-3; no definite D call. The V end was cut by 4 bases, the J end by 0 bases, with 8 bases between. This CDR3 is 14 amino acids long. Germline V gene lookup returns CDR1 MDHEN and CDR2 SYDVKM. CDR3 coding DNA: TGTGCCAGCAGTTCGGAGTCGAGCACAGATACGCAGTATTTT. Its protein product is CASSSESSTDTQYF.

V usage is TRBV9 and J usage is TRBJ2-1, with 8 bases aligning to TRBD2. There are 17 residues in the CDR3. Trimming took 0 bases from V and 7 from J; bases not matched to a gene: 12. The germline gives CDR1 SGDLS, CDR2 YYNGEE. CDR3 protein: CASSVAGASGYGNEQFF. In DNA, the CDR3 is TGTGCCAGCAGCGTAGCCGGGGCTAGCGGGTATGGGAATGAGCAGTTCTTC.

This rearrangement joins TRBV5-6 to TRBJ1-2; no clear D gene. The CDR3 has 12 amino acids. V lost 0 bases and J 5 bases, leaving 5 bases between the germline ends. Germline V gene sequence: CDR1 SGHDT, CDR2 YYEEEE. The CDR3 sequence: CASSLGGYGYTF. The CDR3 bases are TGTGCCAGCAGCTTGGGAGGATATGGCTACACCTTC.

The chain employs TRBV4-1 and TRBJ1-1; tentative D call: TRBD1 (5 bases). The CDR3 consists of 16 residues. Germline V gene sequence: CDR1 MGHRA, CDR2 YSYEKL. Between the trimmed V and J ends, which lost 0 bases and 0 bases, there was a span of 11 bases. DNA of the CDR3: TGCGCCAGCAGCCAAGATCGGGGGGACTTGAACACTGAAGCTTTCTTT. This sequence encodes CASSQDRGDLNTEAFF.

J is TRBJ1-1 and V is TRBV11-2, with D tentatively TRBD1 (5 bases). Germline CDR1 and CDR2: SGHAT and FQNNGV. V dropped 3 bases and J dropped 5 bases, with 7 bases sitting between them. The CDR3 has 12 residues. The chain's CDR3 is CASSFKGTEAFF. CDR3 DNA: TGTGCCAGCAGCTTTAAGGGGACTGAAGCTTTCTTT.

The CDR3 protein is CASSRDRDRHYGYTF. CDR3 DNA: TGTGCCAGCAGCCGTGATAGAGACAGGCACTATGGCTACACCTTC. The rearrangement uses TRBV28 and TRBJ1-2; D might be TRBD1 (6 bases). This CDR3 contains 15 residues. The V gene lost 6 bases and the J gene lost 3 bases, with 17 bases spanning the gap. Germline V gives CDR1 MDHEN, CDR2 SYDVKM.

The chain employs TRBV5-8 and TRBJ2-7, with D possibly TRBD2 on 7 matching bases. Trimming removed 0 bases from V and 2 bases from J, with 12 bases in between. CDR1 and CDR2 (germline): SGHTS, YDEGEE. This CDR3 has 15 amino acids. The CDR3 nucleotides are TGTGCCAGCAGCTTGGGGGGGGGCTTGACCTACGAGCAGTACTTC. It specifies CASSLGGGLTYEQYF.

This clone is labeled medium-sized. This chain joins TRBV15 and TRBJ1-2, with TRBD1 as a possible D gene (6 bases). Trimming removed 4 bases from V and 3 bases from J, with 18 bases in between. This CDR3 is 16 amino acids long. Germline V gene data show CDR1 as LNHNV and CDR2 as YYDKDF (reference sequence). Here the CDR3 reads CATSTEVIKGDYGYTF. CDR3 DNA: TGTGCCACCAGCACAGAAGTCATCAAGGGGGACTATGGCTACACCTTC. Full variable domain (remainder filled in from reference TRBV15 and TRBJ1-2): DAMVIQNPRYQVTQFGKPVTLSCSQTLNHNVMYWYQQKSSQAPKLLFHYYDKDFNNEADTPDNFQSRRPNTSFCFLDIRSPGLGDTAMYLCATSTEVIKGDYGYTFGSGTRLTVV.

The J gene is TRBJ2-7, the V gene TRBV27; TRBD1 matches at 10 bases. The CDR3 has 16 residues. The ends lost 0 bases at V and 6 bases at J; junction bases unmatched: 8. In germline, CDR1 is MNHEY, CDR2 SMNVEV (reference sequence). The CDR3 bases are TGTGCCAGCAGTTTATCTACCGGGACAGGGGTCATCGAGCAGTACTTC. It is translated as CASSLSTGTGVIEQYF.

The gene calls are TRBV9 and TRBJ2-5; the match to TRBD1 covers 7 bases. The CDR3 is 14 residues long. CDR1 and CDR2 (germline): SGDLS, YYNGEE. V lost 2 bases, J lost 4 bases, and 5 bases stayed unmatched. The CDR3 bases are TGTGCCAGCAGCGTCGGACAGGTGACAGAGACCCAGTACTTC. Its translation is CASSVGQVTETQYF.

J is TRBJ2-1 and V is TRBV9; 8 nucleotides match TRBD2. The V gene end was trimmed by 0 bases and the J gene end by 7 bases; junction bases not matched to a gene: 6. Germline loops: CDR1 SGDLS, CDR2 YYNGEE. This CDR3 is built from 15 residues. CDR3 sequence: CASSVEEREWNEQFF. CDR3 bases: TGTGCCAGCAGCGTAGAAGAGCGGGAGTGGAATGAGCAGTTCTTC.

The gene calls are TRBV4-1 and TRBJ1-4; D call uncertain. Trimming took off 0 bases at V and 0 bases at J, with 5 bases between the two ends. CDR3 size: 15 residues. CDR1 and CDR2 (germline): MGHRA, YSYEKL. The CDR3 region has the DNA TGCGCCAGCAGCCAAGATACAACAACTAATGAAAAACTGTTTTTT. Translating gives CASSQDTTTNEKLFF.

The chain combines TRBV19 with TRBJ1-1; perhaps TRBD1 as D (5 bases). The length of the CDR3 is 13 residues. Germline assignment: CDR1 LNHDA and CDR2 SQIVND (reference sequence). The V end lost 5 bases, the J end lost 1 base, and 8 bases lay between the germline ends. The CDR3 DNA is TGTGCCAGTAGTCCGACAGAGAACACTGAAGCTTTCTTT. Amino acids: CASSPTENTEAFF.